This T cell receptor (beta chain) is drawn from a study of breast tumors, draining lymph nodes, adjacent tissues. Using its own MiXCR run on the multiplex PCR reads, TCRdb lists one record per CDR3 protein. The sample consists of around 130,000 distinct CDR3 sequences, 21% of them appearing once. Trimming at V came to 7 bases and at J to 6 bases, leaving 12 bases not matched to a gene. Germline CDR1 DFQATT, CDR2 SNEGSKA (reference sequence). The CDR3 has 14 residues. This clonotype was picked up many times. Its antigen is currently unknown. Breast cancer patients provided tissue from their axillary draining lymph nodes. General observations from the study: Compared with lymph nodes, tumors were less diverse; compared with nontumor tissue, more. Findings are consistent with lymph node origin and intratumoral expansion of most tumor T cells. Luminal-like breast cancer showed significantly greater tumor-nontumor repertoire similarity than basal-like breast cancer did.

This TCR came from a female donor with breast cancer. Some clones in this sample may be carry-over from other donors' samples. The V call is TRBV20-1, the J call TRBJ2-3; 8 bases are shared with TRBD2. The sample comprised axillary lymph node tissue. This chain's CDR3 is CSVRPGGPGDTQYF. DNA for the CDR3: TGCAGTGTTAGGCCGGGAGGGCCTGGGGATACGCAGTATTTT.